The table lists the clone carrying this T cell receptor (beta chain) with a few counts. TCRdb recomputed calls from the 5' RACE reads with MiXCR, one row per CDR3 protein. The repertoire holds 300,000 or so distinct CDR3 sequences, with under 15% as singletons. The data originate from a study of T cells after yellow fever vaccination. CDR1 and CDR2 (germline): ENHRY, SYGVKD. Trimming removed 8 bases at V and 4 bases at J, with 11 bases between. The CDR3 runs to 12 residues. Sequenced material: CD4+ T cells sorted from PBMCs, taken 45 days after the yellow fever booster vaccination. The chain couples TRBV10-3 to TRBJ2-5; possible D gene TRBD2, 6 bases. The TCR originated in a man between 25 and 39 years old who received the YFV17D yellow fever vaccine. The CDR3 nucleotides read TGTGCCATCGGGACCGGGGGAGAGACCCAGTACTTC. It encodes CAIGTGGETQYF.